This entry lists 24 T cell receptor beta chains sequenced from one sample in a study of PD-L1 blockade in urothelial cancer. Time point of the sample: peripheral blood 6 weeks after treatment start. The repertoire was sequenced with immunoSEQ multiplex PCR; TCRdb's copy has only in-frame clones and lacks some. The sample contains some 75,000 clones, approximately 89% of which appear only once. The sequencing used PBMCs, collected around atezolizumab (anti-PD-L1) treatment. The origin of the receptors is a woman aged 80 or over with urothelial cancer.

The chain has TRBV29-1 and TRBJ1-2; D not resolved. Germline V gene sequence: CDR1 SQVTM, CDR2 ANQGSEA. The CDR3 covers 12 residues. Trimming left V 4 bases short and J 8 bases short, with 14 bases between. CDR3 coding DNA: TGCAGCGTTGTTTTGGCCAAGGAGGGCTACACCTTC. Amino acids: CSVVLAKEGYTF.

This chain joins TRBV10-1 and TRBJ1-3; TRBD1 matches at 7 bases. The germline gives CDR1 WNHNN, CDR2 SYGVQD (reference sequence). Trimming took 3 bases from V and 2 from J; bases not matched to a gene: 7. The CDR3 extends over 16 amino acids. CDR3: CASSDRQGLTGNTIYF. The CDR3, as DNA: TGCGCCAGCAGTGACCGACAGGGTCTCACTGGAAACACCATATATTTT.

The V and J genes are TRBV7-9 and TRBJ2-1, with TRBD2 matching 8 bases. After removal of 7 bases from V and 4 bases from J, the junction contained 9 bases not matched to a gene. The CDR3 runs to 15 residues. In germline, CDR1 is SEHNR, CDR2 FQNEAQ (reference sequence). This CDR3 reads CASIPPLAGYNEQFF. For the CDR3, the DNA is TGTGCCAGCATCCCCCCCTTAGCGGGGTACAATGAGCAGTTCTTC.

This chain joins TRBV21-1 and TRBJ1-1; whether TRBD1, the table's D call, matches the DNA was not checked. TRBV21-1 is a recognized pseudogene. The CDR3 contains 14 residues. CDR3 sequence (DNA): TGTGCCAGCAGCAGAGGCTACAGGGACACTGAAGCTTTCTTT. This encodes CASSRGYRDTEAFF.

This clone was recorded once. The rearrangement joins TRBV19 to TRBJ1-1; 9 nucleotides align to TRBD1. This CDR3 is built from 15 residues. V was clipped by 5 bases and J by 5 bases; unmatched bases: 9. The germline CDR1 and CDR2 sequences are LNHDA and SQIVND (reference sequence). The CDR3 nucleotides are TGTGCCAGTAGTCGCCGGACAGGGGCTCCGACTGAAGCTTTCTTT. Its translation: CASSRRTGAPTEAFF.

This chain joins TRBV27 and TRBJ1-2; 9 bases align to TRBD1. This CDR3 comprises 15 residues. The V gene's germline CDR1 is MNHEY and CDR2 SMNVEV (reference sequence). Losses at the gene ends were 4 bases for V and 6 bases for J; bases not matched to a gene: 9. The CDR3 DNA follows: TGTGCCAGCAGTTATACCCCGGGACAGGGAAATGGCTACACCTTC. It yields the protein CASSYTPGQGNGYTF.

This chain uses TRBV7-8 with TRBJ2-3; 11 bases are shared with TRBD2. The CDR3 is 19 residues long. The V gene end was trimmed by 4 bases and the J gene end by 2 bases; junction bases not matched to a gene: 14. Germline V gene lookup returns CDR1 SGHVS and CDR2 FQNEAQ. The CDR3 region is CASSSRRGVLAGDTDTQYF. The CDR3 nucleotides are TGTGCCAGCAGCTCCCGGCGGGGGGTACTAGCGGGGGACACAGATACGCAGTATTTT.

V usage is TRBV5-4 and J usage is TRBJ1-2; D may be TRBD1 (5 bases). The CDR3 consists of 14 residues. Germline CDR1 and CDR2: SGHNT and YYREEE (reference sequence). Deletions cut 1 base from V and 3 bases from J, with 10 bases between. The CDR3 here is CASSLQGSYYGYTF. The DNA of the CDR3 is TGTGCCAGCAGCTTGCAGGGCTCTTACTATGGCTACACCTTC. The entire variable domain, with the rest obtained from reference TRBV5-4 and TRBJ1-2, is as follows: ETGVTQSPTHLIKTRGQQVTLRCSSQSGHNTVSWYQQALGQGPQFIFQYYREEENGRGNFPPRFSGLQFPNYSSELNVNALELDDSALYLCASSLQGSYYGYTFGSGTRLTVV.

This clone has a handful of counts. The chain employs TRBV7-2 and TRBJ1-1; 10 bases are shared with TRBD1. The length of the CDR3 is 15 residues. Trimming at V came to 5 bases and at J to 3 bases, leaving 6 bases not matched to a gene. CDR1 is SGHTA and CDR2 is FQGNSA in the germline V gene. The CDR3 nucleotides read TGTGCCAGCAGCATAAGACAGGGGGCATACACTGAAGCTTTCTTT. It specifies CASSIRQGAYTEAFF.

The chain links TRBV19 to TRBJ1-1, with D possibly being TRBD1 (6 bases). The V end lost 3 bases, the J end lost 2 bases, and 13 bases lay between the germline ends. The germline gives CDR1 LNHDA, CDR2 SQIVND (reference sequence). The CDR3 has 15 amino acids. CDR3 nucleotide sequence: TGTGCCAGTAGTATCTGGGGACATAAAAACACTGAAGCTTTCTTT. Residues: CASSIWGHKNTEAFF. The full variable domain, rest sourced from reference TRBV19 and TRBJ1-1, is DGGITQSPKYLFRKEGQNVTLSCEQNLNHDAMYWYRQDPGQGLRLIYYSQIVNDFQKGDIAEGYSVSREKKESFPLTVTSAQKNPTAFYLCASSIWGHKNTEAFFGQGTRLTVV.

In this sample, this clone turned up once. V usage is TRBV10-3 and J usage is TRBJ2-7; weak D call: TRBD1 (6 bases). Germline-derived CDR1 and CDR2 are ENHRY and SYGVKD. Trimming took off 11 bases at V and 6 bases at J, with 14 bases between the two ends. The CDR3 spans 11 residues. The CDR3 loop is CASHTGSEQYF. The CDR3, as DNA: TGTGCCTCTCATACAGGGTCCGAGCAGTACTTC.

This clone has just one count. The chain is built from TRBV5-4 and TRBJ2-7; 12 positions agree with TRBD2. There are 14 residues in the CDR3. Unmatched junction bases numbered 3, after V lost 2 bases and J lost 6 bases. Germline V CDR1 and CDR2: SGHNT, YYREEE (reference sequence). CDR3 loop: CASSLRLAGVEQYF. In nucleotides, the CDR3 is TGTGCCAGCAGCTTAAGACTAGCGGGAGTCGAGCAGTACTTC.

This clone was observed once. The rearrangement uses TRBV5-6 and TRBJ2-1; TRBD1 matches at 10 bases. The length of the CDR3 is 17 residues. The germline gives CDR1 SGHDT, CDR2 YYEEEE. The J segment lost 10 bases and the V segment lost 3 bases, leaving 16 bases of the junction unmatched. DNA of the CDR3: TGTGCCAGCAGCTATTCCACCGGGACAGGGGCCGGGCGGGAGCAGTTCTTC. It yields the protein CASSYSTGTGAGREQFF.

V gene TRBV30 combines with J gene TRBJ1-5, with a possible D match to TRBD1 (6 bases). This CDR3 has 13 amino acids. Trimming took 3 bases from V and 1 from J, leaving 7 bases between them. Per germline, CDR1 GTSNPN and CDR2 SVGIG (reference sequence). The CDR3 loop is CAWRTGSNQPQHF. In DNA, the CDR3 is TGTGCCTGGAGGACAGGCAGCAATCAGCCCCAGCATTTT.

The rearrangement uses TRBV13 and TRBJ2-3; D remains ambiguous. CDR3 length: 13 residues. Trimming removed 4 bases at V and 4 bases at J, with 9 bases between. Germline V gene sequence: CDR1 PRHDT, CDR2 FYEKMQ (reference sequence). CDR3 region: CASSSLPADTQYF. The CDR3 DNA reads TGTGCCAGCAGCTCCCTTCCGGCAGATACGCAGTATTTT.

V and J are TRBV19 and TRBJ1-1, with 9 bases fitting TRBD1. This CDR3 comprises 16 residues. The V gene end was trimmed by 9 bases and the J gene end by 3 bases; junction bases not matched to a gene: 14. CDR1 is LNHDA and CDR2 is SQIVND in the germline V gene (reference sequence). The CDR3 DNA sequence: TGTGCCAGCCACCTCTTAGGACAGGGGAGGGACACTGAAGCTTTCTTT. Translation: CASHLLGQGRDTEAFF. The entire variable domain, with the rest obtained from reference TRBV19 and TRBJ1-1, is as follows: DGGITQSPKYLFRKEGQNVTLSCEQNLNHDAMYWYRQDPGQGLRLIYYSQIVNDFQKGDIAEGYSVSREKKESFPLTVTSAQKNPTAFYLCASHLLGQGRDTEAFFGQGTRLTVV.

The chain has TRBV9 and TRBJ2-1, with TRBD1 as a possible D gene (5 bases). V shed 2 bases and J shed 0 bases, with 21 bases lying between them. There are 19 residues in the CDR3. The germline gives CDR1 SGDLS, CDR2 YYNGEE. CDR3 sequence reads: CASSVATGMGLSSYNEQFF. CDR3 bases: TGTGCCAGCAGCGTCGCCACCGGCATGGGGCTCAGCTCCTACAATGAGCAGTTCTTC.

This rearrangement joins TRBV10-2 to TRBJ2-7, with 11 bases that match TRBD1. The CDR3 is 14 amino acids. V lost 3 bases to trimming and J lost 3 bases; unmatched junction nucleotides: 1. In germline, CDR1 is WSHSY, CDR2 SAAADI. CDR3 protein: CASSDGTGGYEQYF. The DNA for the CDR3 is TGCGCCAGCAGTGACGGGACAGGGGGCTACGAGCAGTACTTC.

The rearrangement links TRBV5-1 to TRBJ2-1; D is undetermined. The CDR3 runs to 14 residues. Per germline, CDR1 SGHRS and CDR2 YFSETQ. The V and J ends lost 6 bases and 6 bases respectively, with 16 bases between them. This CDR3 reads CASTPTLGVNEQFF. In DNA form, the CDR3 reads TGCGCCAGCACCCCAACTCTTGGAGTCAATGAGCAGTTCTTC.

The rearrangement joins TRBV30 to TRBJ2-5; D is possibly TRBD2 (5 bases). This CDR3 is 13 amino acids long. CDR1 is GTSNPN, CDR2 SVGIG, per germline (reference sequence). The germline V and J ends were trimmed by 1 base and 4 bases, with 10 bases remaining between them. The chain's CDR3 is CAWSGGRAETQYF. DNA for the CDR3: TGTGCCTGGAGTGGCGGGCGGGCAGAGACCCAGTACTTC. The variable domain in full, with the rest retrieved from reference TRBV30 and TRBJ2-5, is SQTIHQWPATLVQPVGSPLSLECTVEGTSNPNLYWYRQAAGRGLQLLFYSVGIGQISSEVPQNLSASRPQDRQFILSSKKLLLSDSGFYLCAWSGGRAETQYFGPGTRLLVL.

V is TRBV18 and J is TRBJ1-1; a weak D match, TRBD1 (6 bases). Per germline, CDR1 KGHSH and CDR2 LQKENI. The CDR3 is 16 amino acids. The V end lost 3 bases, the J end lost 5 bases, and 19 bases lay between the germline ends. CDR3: CASSPSSRTARTEAFF. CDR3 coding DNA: TGTGCCAGCTCACCCTCTAGCAGGACAGCGAGAACTGAAGCTTTCTTT.

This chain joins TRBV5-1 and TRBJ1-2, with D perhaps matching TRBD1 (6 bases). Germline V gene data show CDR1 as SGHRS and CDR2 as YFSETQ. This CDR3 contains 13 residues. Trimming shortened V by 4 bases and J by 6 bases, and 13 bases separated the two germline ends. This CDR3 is CASSLTNRDGYTF. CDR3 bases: TGCGCCAGCAGCCTTACAAACAGGGATGGCTACACCTTC.

In nucleotides, the CDR3 is TGCGCCAGCAGCGCCGCCCCAGGGGGCCTTCAGCCCCAGCATTTT. Amino acids: CASSAAPGGLQPQHF. The chain uses TRBV5-1 and TRBJ1-5; 8 nucleotides match TRBD1. The CDR3 is 15 residues long. V was clipped by 4 bases and J by 6 bases; unmatched bases: 9. The germline V gene encodes CDR1 SGHRS and CDR2 YFSETQ.

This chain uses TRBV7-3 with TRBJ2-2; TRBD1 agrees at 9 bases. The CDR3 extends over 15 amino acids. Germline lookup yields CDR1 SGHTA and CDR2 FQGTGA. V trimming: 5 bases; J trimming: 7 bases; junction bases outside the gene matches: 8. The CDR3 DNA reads TGTGCCAGCAGCCCCGGGACAGGGAAGGTCGGGGAGCTGTTTTTT. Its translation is CASSPGTGKVGELFF.